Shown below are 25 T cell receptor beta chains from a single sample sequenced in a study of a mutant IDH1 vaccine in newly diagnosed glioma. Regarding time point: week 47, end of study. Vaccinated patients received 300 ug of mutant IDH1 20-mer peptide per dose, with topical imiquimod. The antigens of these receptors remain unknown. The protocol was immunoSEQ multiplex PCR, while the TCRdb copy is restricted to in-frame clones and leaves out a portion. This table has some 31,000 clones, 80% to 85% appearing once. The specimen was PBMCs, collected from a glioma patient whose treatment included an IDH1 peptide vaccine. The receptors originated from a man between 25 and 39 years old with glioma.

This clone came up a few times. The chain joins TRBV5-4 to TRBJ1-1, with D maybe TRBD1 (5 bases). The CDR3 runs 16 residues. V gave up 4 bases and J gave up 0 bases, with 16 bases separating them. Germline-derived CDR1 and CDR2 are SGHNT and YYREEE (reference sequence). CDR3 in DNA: TGTGCCAGCAGCAGGGACGGATCTACAATGAACACTGAAGCTTTCTTT. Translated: CASSRDGSTMNTEAFF.

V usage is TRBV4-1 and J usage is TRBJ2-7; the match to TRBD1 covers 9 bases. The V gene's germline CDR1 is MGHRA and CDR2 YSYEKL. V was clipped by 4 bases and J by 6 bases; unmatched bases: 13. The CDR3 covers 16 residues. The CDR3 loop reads CASSLPSGTGTGEQYF. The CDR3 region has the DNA TGCGCCAGCAGCCTCCCCTCCGGGACAGGGACTGGCGAGCAGTACTTC.

Here the CDR3 reads CASSLVQNQPQHF. The CDR3 DNA reads as TGTGCCAGCAGCTTAGTACAAAATCAGCCCCAGCATTTT. The chain is built from TRBV7-2 and TRBJ1-5; D not certain. Germline V CDR1 and CDR2: SGHTA, FQGNSA. V was clipped by 1 base and J by 4 bases, with 5 bases between them. The CDR3 has 13 amino acids.

The CDR3 coding sequence is TGTGCCAGCAGCTTGCGGGGTAGCTCTGGAAACACCATATATTTT. It encodes CASSLRGSSGNTIYF. The chain links TRBV5-4 to TRBJ1-3; D is uncertain. Between the trimmed V and J ends, which lost 1 base and 0 bases, there was a span of 8 bases. Germline loops: CDR1 SGHNT, CDR2 YYREEE (reference sequence). This CDR3 has 15 residues. The entire variable domain, with the rest obtained from reference TRBV5-4 and TRBJ1-3, is as follows: ETGVTQSPTHLIKTRGQQVTLRCSSQSGHNTVSWYQQALGQGPQFIFQYYREEENGRGNFPPRFSGLQFPNYSSELNVNALELDDSALYLCASSLRGSSGNTIYFGEGSWLTVV.

CDR3 DNA: TGTGCCAGCAGTTACGGCAGGGGGGGAAACACCATATATTTT. Amino acids: CASSYGRGGNTIYF. This chain links TRBV6-5 with TRBJ1-3, with 7 bases lining up with TRBD1. Trimming cost V 2 bases and J 4 bases; bases outside gene matches: 2. The CDR3 contains 14 residues. Germline V lookup: CDR1 MNHEY, CDR2 SVGAGI.

The CDR3, as DNA: TGTGCCAGTAGTATAAGAGGCGGCAGGAGCTCCTACGAGCAGTACTTC. It encodes CASSIRGGRSSYEQYF. J is TRBJ2-7 and V is TRBV19; D is unclear. The CDR3 runs to 16 residues. The V gene's germline CDR1 is LNHDA and CDR2 SQIVND (reference sequence). V was cut by 2 bases and J by 0 bases, with 14 bases left in between. The full variable domain, rest sourced from reference TRBV19 and TRBJ2-7, is DGGITQSPKYLFRKEGQNVTLSCEQNLNHDAMYWYRQDPGQGLRLIYYSQIVNDFQKGDIAEGYSVSREKKESFPLTVTSAQKNPTAFYLCASSIRGGRSSYEQYFGPGTRLTVT.

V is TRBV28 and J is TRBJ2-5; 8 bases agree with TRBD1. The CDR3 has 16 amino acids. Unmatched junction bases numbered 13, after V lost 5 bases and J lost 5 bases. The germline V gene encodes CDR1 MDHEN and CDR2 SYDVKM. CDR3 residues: CASSPHIRGLTETQYF. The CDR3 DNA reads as TGTGCCAGCAGTCCGCATATCAGGGGGCTTACGGAGACCCAGTACTTC.

This CDR3 is CASSDPGTEAFF. CDR3 coding DNA: TGTGCCAGCAGTGATCCTGGGACTGAAGCTTTCTTT. The chain uses TRBV6-4 and TRBJ1-1; D ambiguous. Germline V lookup: CDR1 MRHNA, CDR2 SNTAGT. CDR3 size: 12 residues. V was pared by 3 bases and J by 5 bases, with 7 bases between.

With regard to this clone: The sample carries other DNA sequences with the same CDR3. CDR3 protein: CASSLGLAGGRNEQFF. CDR3 bases: TGTGCCAGCAGCTTAGGTTTGGCGGGAGGTCGGAATGAGCAGTTCTTC. The genes are TRBV7-9 and TRBJ2-1, with TRBD2 matching 8 bases. The germline CDR1 and CDR2 sequences are SEHNR and FQNEAQ (reference sequence). The CDR3 extends over 16 amino acids. The trim removed 1 base at V and 7 bases at J, leaving 9 bases unmatched.

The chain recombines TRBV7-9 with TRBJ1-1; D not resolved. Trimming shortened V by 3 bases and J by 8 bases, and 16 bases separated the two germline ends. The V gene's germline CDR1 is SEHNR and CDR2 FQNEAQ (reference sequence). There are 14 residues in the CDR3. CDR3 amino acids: CASSLEGDRWEAFF. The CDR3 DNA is TGTGCCAGCAGCTTGGAGGGTGACCGTTGGGAAGCTTTCTTT. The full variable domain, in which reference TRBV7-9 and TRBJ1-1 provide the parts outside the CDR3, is DTGVSQNPRHKITKRGQNVTFRCDPISEHNRLYWYRQTLGQGPEFLTYFQNEAQLEKSRLLSDRFSAERPKGSFSTLEIQRTEQGDSAMYLCASSLEGDRWEAFFGQGTRLTVV.

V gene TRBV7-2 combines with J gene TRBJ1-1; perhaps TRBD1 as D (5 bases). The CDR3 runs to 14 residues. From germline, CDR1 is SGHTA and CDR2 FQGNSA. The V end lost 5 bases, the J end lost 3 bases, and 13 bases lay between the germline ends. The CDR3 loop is CASSPQGGDTEAFF. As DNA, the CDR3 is TGTGCCAGCAGCCCCCAGGGAGGGGACACTGAAGCTTTCTTT.

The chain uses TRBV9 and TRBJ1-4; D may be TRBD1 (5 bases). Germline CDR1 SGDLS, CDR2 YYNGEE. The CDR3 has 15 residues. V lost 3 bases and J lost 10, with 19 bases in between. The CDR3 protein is CASSGSGTTVGKLFF. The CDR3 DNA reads TGTGCCAGCAGCGGTTCCGGGACCACTGTAGGAAAACTGTTTTTT.

The CDR3 spells CASTQGGGTQETQYF. The CDR3 DNA reads TGTGCCAGCACTCAAGGGGGTGGAACCCAAGAGACCCAGTACTTC. The rearrangement uses TRBV4-2 and TRBJ2-5, with D maybe TRBD1 (6 bases). Between the trimmed V and J ends, which lost 7 bases and 1 base, there was a span of 16 bases. The CDR3 consists of 15 residues. The germline V gene has CDR1 LGHNA and CDR2 YNFKEQ.

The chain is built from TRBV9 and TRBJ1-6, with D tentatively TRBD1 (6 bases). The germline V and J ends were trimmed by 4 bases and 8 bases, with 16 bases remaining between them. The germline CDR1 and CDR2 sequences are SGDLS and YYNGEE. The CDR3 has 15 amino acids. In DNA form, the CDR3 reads TGTGCCAGCAGCTCCTTGGACAGCCCAGATTCACCCCTCCACTTT. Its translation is CASSSLDSPDSPLHF.

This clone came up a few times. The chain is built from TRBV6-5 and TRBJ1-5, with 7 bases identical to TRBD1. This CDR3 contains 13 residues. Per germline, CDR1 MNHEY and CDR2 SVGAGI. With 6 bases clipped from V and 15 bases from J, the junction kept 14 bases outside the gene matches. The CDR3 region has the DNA TGTGCCAGCAGCTCCTATCGGGACAGCATGCTGCATTTT. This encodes CASSSYRDSMLHF.

CDR3 amino acids: CSSDLGTGQETQYF. CDR3 DNA sequence: TGCAGCTCGGACCTTGGGACAGGGCAAGAGACCCAGTACTTC. The chain employs TRBV29-1 and TRBJ2-5, with 9 nucleotides matching TRBD1. The CDR3 spans 14 residues. Germline values: CDR1 SQVTM, CDR2 ANQGSEA. The V segment lost 8 bases and the J segment 2 bases; nucleotides outside the gene matches: 9.

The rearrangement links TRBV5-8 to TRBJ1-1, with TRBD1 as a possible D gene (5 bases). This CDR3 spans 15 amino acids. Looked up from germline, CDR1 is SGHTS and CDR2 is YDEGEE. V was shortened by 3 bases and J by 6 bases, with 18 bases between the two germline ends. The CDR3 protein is CASSYGDFSGPEAFF. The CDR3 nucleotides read TGTGCCAGCAGCTATGGGGACTTTTCGGGCCCTGAAGCTTTCTTT.

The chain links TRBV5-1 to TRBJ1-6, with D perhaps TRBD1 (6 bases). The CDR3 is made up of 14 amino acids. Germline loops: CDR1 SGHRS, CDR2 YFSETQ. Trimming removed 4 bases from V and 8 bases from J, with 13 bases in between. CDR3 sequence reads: CASSDASGDSPLHF. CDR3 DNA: TGCGCCAGCAGCGACGCCTCAGGGGATTCACCCCTCCACTTT.

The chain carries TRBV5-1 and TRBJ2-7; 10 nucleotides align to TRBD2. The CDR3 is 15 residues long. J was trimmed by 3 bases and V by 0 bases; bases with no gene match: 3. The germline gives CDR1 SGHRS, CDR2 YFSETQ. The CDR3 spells CASSLETSGNYEQYF. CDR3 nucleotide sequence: TGCGCCAGCAGCTTGGAAACTAGCGGGAACTACGAGCAGTACTTC.

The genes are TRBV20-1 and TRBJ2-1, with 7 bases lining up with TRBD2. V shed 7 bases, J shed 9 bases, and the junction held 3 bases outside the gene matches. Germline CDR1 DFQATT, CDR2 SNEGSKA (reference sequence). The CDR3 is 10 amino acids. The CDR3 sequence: CSVKRGEQFF. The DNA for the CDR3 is TGCAGTGTTAAGCGGGGTGAGCAGTTCTTC.

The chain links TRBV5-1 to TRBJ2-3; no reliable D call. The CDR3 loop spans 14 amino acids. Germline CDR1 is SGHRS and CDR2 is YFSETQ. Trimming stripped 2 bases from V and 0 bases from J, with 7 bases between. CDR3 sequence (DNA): TGCGCCAGCAGCTTCCCCCAGAGCACAGATACGCAGTATTTT. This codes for CASSFPQSTDTQYF.

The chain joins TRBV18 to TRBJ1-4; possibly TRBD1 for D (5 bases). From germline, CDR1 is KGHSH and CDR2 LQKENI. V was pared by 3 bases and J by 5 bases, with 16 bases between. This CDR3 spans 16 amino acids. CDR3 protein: CASSPEPGLTNEKLFF. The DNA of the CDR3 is TGTGCCAGCTCACCGGAACCGGGACTCACGAATGAAAAACTGTTTTTT.

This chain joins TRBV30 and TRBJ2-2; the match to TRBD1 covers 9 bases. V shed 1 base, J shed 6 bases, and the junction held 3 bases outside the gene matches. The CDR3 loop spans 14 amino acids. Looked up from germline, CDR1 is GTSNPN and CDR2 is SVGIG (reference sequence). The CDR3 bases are TGTGCCTGGAGTGAACAGGGGGCCCCCGGGGAGCTGTTTTTT. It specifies CAWSEQGAPGELFF.

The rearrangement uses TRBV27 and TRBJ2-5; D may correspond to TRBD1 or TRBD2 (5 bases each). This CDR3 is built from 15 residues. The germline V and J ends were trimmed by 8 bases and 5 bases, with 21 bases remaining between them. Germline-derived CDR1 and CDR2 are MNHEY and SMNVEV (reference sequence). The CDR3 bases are TGTGCCAGCGGACTCGGGACGGGCCTAATGGAGACCCAGTACTTC. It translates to CASGLGTGLMETQYF.

The CDR3 sequence: CASSEQASGANVLTF. The DNA for the CDR3 is TGCGCCAGCAGCGAACAAGCCTCTGGGGCCAACGTCCTGACTTTC. The chain uses TRBV5-1 and TRBJ2-6; no firm D call. This CDR3 contains 15 residues. V lost 4 bases to trimming and J lost 0 bases, with 8 bases between them. Germline V gives CDR1 SGHRS, CDR2 YFSETQ. Supplemented by reference TRBV5-1 and TRBJ2-6, the full variable domain reads KAGVTQTPRYLIKTRGQQVTLSCSPISGHRSVSWYQQTPGQGLQFLFEYFSETQRNKGNFPGRFSGRQFSNSRSEMNVSTLELGDSALYLCASSEQASGANVLTFGAGSRLTVL.